The TCR beta chain under discussion was sequenced for a study of cytomegalovirus exposure and HLA in healthy donors. The assay was immunoSEQ multiplex PCR, and TCRdb's table has in-frame clones only and misses some. This repertoire shows approximately 160,000 clones, about 89% found once; its top ten account for more than 2.5%. Comments on this clone: Its specificity is not known.

Germline V gene sequence: CDR1 LGHNA, CDR2 YNFKEQ. CDR3 length equals 17 residues. The V and J ends lost 5 bases and 2 bases, in that order; junction bases with no gene match: 8. The study, taken as a whole, reports: Associated with cytomegalovirus, according to the listing, were some 150 TCR beta chains. A subsequent analysis found that TCR clusters from the first cohort also tended to co-occur in the 90 to 150 validation repertoires, with 90% to 95% of cluster scores above 0. Rare sequences made up most TCRs, while some public TCRs were found in many donors.

This TCR derives from a woman between 18 and 29 years old in good health and CMV-seropositive. The sequenced sample was PBMCs. V is TRBV4-2 and J is TRBJ2-2, with 10 bases aligning to TRBD2. CDR3 sequence: CASSRGSSGGNTGELFF. CDR3 nucleotide sequence: TGTGCCAGCAGCAGGGGTTCTAGCGGGGGAAACACCGGGGAGCTGTTTTTT.